The rows below give T cell receptor beta chains drawn from one sample of a study of blood T cell repertoires in COVID-19. Libraries were prepared by immunoSEQ multiplex PCR; TCRdb keeps only in-frame clonotypes and omits some of them. The sample comprises about 300,000 clones, roughly 91% of which are singletons, and 2.9% rests with the top ten. Sequencing was carried out using PBMCs or T cells enriched from blood (not recorded which). These receptors came from a woman between 45 and 65 years old who had been exposed to COVID-19. The CDR3 runs from the conserved cysteine through the conserved F or W. A D gene is named only where the DNA matches it firmly. Clone size, where shown, is once, few, many, or a class for clones that have expanded.

clone size	V gene	D gene	J gene	CDR3 protein	CDR3 DNA
-	TRBV7-8	-	TRBJ2-1	CASSPPNGEQFF	TGTGCCAGCAGCCCCCCAAACGGTGAGCAGTTCTTC
-	TRBV7-2	TRBD1	TRBJ1-2	CASSLVGGQGAPNGYTF	TGTGCCAGCAGCTTAGTGGGTGGGCAGGGGGCTCCAAATGGCTACACCTTC
-	TRBV4-1	-	TRBJ1-4	CASSPQGLVTNEKLFF	TGCGCCAGCAGTCCGCAGGGACTCGTAACTAATGAAAAACTGTTTTTT
once	TRBV7-2	TRBD2	TRBJ2-1	CASSLDAGGHYEQFF	TGTGCCAGCAGCTTAGACGCGGGGGGGCACTATGAGCAGTTCTTC
-	TRBV2	-	TRBJ1-3	CASRADTSGNTIYF	TGTGCCAGCAGGGCAGACACTTCTGGAAACACCATATATTTT
-	TRBV3-1/TRBV3-2	TRBD1	TRBJ2-4	CASSRGTAQNIQYF	TGTGCCAGCAGCCGAGGGACAGCCCAAAACATTCAGTACTTC
-	TRBV7-7	-	TRBJ2-2	CASSLVLNTGELFF	TGTGCTAGCAGCTTAGTGTTAAACACCGGGGAGCTGTTTTTT
-	TRBV18	-	TRBJ2-7	CASSPSIGEQYF	TGTGCCAGCTCACCCTCGATCGGCGAGCAGTACTTC
-	TRBV6-5	-	TRBJ2-1	CASSQRTESYNEQFF	TGTGCCAGCAGTCAAAGGACAGAATCCTACAATGAGCAGTTCTTC
-	TRBV5-8	TRBD1	TRBJ1-2	CATTPGQGNYGYTF	TGTGCCACCACTCCGGGACAGGGCAACTATGGCTACACCTTC
-	TRBV5-8	TRBD1	TRBJ2-1	CASSSSGQGMWNEQFF	TGTGCCAGCAGCTCCTCCGGACAGGGTATGTGGAATGAGCAGTTCTTC
once	TRBV11-3	-	TRBJ2-1	CASSLSGEPYNEQFF	TGTGCCAGCAGCTTATCCGGGGAACCCTACAATGAGCAGTTCTTC
few	TRBV10-3	-	TRBJ1-2	CAISESDGRQGSSNYGYTF	TGTGCCATCAGTGAGTCGGATGGGAGACAAGGGTCCTCTAACTATGGCTACACCTTC
-	TRBV19	-	TRBJ1-5	CASTNYRASNQPQHF	TGTGCCAGTACAAACTACAGGGCTAGCAATCAGCCCCAGCATTTT
-	TRBV4-1	-	TRBJ1-2	CASSQEPQSYYGYTF	TGCGCCAGCAGCCAAGAACCGCAGTCTTACTATGGCTACACCTTC
-	TRBV5-1	TRBD1	TRBJ1-4	CASSSGQDGTNEKLFF	TGCGCCAGCAGCTCCGGACAGGACGGGACTAATGAAAAACTGTTTTTT
-	TRBV27	TRBD2	TRBJ2-7	CASNRLAGGVNEQYF	TGTGCCAGCAACCGTCTAGCGGGGGGGGTGAACGAGCAGTACTTC